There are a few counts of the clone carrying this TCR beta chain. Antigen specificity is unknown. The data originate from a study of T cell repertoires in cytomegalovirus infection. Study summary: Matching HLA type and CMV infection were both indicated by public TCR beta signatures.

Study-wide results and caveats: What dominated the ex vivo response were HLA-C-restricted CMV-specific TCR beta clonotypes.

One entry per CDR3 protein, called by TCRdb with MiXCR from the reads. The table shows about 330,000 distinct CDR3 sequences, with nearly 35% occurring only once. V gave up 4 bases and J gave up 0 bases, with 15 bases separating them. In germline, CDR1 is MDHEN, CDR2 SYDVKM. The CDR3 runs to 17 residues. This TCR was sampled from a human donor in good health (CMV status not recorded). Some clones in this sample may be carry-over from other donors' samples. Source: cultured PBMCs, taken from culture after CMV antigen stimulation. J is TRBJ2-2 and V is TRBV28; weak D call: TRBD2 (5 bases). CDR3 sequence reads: CASSSQDGVSNTGELFF. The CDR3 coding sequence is TGTGCCAGCAGTTCCCAGGACGGGGTTTCGAACACCGGGGAGCTGTTTTTT.